A selection of T cell receptor beta chains follows, all from one sample in a study of blood T cell repertoires in COVID-19. The data were produced by immunoSEQ multiplex PCR, yet TCRdb's version contains in-frame clones alone and is incomplete. This sample yields 220,000 or so clones, of which roughly nine tenths are seen a single time; roughly 3% belongs to the top ten. Sequencing was done on a sample of PBMCs or T cells enriched from blood (not recorded which). These receptors originate from a woman aged 18-29 years in a cohort exposed to, infected with or recovered from COVID-19 (not recorded which). Both conserved end residues are part of each CDR3. D genes are given only for firm matches. Part of the rows lack a size; the others show once, few, many or a class for expanded clones.

v_gene	d_gene	abundance	j_gene	CDR3nt	CDR3aa
TRBV5-1	NA	NA	TRBJ2-6	TGCGCCAGCAGCTTGACAGGGAGCGGGGCCAACGTCCTGACTTTC	CASSLTGSGANVLTF
TRBV9	TRBD2	NA	TRBJ2-1	TGTGCCAGCAGCACGGGACTAGCCGATGAGCAGTTCTTC	CASSTGLADEQFF
TRBV3-1/TRBV3-2	TRBD2	NA	TRBJ2-1	TGTGCCAGCAGCCAAGATCACCCAGCGGGAGATTACAATGAGCAGTTCTTC	CASSQDHPAGDYNEQFF
TRBV15	NA	NA	TRBJ2-7	TGTGCCACCCGAGACTCCTACGAGCAGTACTTC	CATRDSYEQYF
TRBV5-4	TRBD2	NA	TRBJ2-3	TGTGCCAGCAGCGAAATGGGGACTAGCGTAGGAGATACGCAGTATTTT	CASSEMGTSVGDTQYF
TRBV7-9	NA	NA	TRBJ2-2	TGTGCCAGCAGCACAGGCGAGGACACCGGGGAGCTGTTTTTT	CASSTGEDTGELFF
TRBV4-1	TRBD1	NA	TRBJ2-7	TGCGCCAGCGGGCCGGGACAGGGGTCCTACGAGCAGTACTTC	CASGPGQGSYEQYF
TRBV19	TRBD1	NA	TRBJ1-5	TGTGCCAGTAGTATCCAGTGGGACAGCAGCAATCAGCCCCAGCATTTT	CASSIQWDSSNQPQHF
TRBV7-2	NA	NA	TRBJ1-6	TGTGCCAGCAGCCCACCCGGGGTTTCACCCCTCCACTTT	CASSPPGVSPLHF
TRBV19	NA	NA	TRBJ1-2	TGTGCCAGTAGTATAATAGGAGACCGACCGGACTATGGCTACACCTTC	CASSIIGDRPDYGYTF
TRBV30	TRBD2	NA	TRBJ2-3	TGTGCCTGGAGATGGCTAGCGGGAGCTGGAGATACGCAGTATTTT	CAWRWLAGAGDTQYF
TRBV19	TRBD1	NA	TRBJ1-6	TGTGCCAGTAGCCCCACGACAGGGAACGCGGCACCCCTCCACTTT	CASSPTTGNAAPLHF
TRBV19	NA	NA	TRBJ1-2	TGTGCCAGTAGTCCCCGTGTCTATGGCTACACCTTC	CASSPRVYGYTF
TRBV9	TRBD2	NA	TRBJ2-5	TGTGCCAGCAGCGTAGGGCATCTAGCGGGAGATCAAGAGACCCAGTACTTC	CASSVGHLAGDQETQYF
TRBV2	NA	NA	TRBJ1-5	TGTGCCAGCAGGAAAGCCGGGACACCTAATCAGCCCCAGCATTTT	CASRKAGTPNQPQHF
TRBV11-3	TRBD1	NA	TRBJ1-1	TGTGCCAGCAGCCCCCCCAGGGGGATGAACACTGAAGCTTTCTTT	CASSPPRGMNTEAFF
TRBV10-1	NA	NA	TRBJ1-2	TGCGCCAGCATCAAACCGGGAATAGGAGGCTATGGCTACACCTTC	CASIKPGIGGYGYTF
TRBV24-1	TRBD1	NA	TRBJ2-2	TGTGCCACCAGTGATTTGGACAGGGACACCGGGGAGCTGTTTTTT	CATSDLDRDTGELFF
TRBV10-1	NA	NA	TRBJ1-4	TGCGCCAGCAGCCGGACAGTTGGAGAAAAACTGTTTTTT	CASSRTVGEKLFF
TRBV4-1	TRBD1	NA	TRBJ1-5	TGCGCCAGCAGCCAACCCACAGGGGTAGCAGGGCCCCAGCATTTT	CASSQPTGVAGPQHF
TRBV3-1/TRBV3-2	TRBD1	NA	TRBJ1-4	TGTGCCAGCAGCCCTTTTACAGGGGTTGGGGAAAAACTGTTTTTT	CASSPFTGVGEKLFF
TRBV6-5	TRBD1	once	TRBJ2-2	TGTGCCAGCAGTTATCAACAGGGGGCCGGGGAGCTGTTTTTT	CASSYQQGAGELFF
TRBV4-1	NA	NA	TRBJ1-2	TGCGCCAGCAGCCTCGAGGGCGGGTCCGGCTATGGCTACACCTTC	CASSLEGGSGYGYTF
TRBV19	TRBD2	NA	TRBJ2-5	TGTGCCAGTAGATTCGGAGGGGAGGGTTGGGAGACCCAGTACTTC	CASRFGGEGWETQYF
TRBV4-1	NA	NA	TRBJ2-1	TGCGCCAGCAGCCAAGGAATCCGGGACAATGAGCAGTTCTTC	CASSQGIRDNEQFF
TRBV27	NA	NA	TRBJ2-7	TGTGCCAGCAGTTTATCGGCCATATTCTTCGACGAGCAGTACTTC	CASSLSAIFFDEQYF
TRBV9	NA	NA	TRBJ1-3	TGTGCCAGCAGCGTAACAGGGACCTCTGGAAACACCATATATTTT	CASSVTGTSGNTIYF
TRBV25-1	NA	NA	TRBJ2-2	TGTGCCAGCAGTGAATATATACAGCCGGACACCGGGGAGCTGTTTTTT	CASSEYIQPDTGELFF
TRBV29-1	TRBD2	NA	TRBJ2-3	TGCAGCGTTGATTCGGGGGGGCAAGGAGATACGCAGTATTTT	CSVDSGGQGDTQYF
TRBV20-1	NA	NA	TRBJ2-1	TGCAGTGCTAGTGGGTATCGAAATAGCCAGTTCTTC	CSASGYRNSQFF
TRBV18	TRBD1	NA	TRBJ2-1	TGTGCCAGCTCACCGCGGACAGGTAATGAGCAGTTCTTC	CASSPRTGNEQFF
TRBV7-2	NA	NA	TRBJ2-1	TGTGCCAGCAGCTTAGATCGGGGCTCCTACAATGAGCAGTTCTTC	CASSLDRGSYNEQFF
TRBV14	NA	NA	TRBJ1-5	TGTGCCAGCAGCCAAGTGGTGTTAGAGGGGCGCGGGGATATGGGCAATCAGCCCCAGCATTTT	CASSQVVLEGRGDMGNQPQHF
TRBV9	NA	NA	TRBJ2-1	TGTGCCAGCAGCCCCAGCGGGACAGGTAACAATGAGCAGTTCTTC	CASSPSGTGNNEQFF
TRBV5-8	NA	NA	TRBJ1-5	TGTGCCAGCAGCTTGCTGTCGCCAGGGCCTAACCCTCAGCCCCAGCATTTT	CASSLLSPGPNPQPQHF
TRBV11-2	TRBD2	NA	TRBJ2-2	TGTGCCAGCAGCTTAGCGGGACTAGCGGGAGGAGTGAACACCGGGGAGCTGTTTTTT	CASSLAGLAGGVNTGELFF
TRBV6-1	NA	NA	TRBJ1-2	TGTGCCAGCAGTGAAGGCGGCAGGGTGGACTATGGCTACACCTTC	CASSEGGRVDYGYTF
TRBV12-3/TRBV12-4	NA	NA	TRBJ2-5	TGTGCCAGCAGGGGGACTGGGGAGACCCAGTACTTC	CASRGTGETQYF
TRBV10-2	NA	NA	TRBJ2-7	TGCGCCAGCAGACGGGACTTCTACGAGCAGTACTTC	CASRRDFYEQYF
TRBV7-9	NA	NA	TRBJ1-6	TGTGCCAGCAGCCAACAGGGTAATTGGAATTCACCCCTCCACTTT	CASSQQGNWNSPLHF
TRBV5-5	NA	NA	TRBJ1-2	TGTGCCAGCAGCTTGTTGCCAGACTATGGCTACACCTTC	CASSLLPDYGYTF